The 23 T cell receptor beta chains presented below share a single source sample, sequenced in a study of cytomegalovirus exposure and HLA in healthy donors. The table came from immunoSEQ multiplex PCR; TCRdb's copy has only in-frame clones and leaves some out. The data show about 150,000 clones, approximately 94% seen once. Sequencing was carried out using PBMCs. The source of these receptors is a man younger than 35 in good health and CMV-seropositive.

V usage is TRBV19 and J usage is TRBJ2-3; TRBD2 agrees at 8 bases. Looked up from germline, CDR1 is LNHDA and CDR2 is SQIVND (reference sequence). Trimming removed 7 bases from V and 4 bases from J; junction bases left unmatched: 1. The CDR3 is 12 residues long. CDR3 DNA sequence: TGTGCCAGTACGGGAGGGGCAGATACGCAGTATTTT. Translating it yields CASTGGADTQYF.

In its sample, this clone was seen a few times. The chain employs TRBV10-3 and TRBJ2-1, with TRBD2 matching over 8 bases. Per germline, CDR1 ENHRY and CDR2 SYGVKD. The CDR3 runs 16 residues. V dropped 4 bases and J dropped 9; count of bases not matched to a gene: 14. This CDR3 is CAISGSRAGVIGEQFF. The CDR3 coding sequence is TGTGCCATCAGTGGCTCCAGAGCGGGAGTGATAGGTGAGCAGTTCTTC.

V is TRBV15 and J is TRBJ2-3; TRBD2 might be the D (5 bases). Germline assignment: CDR1 LNHNV and CDR2 YYDKDF (reference sequence). V lost 0 bases and J 3 bases, leaving 7 bases between the germline ends. This CDR3 region has 14 residues. In nucleotides, the CDR3 is TGTGCCACCAGCAGAGATCCGGGGACAGATACGCAGTATTTT. Translated, it gives CATSRDPGTDTQYF.

CDR3 coding DNA: TGTGCCAGCAGCTTAGCCAGGGCCTACAATGAGCAGTTCTTC. Translated: CASSLARAYNEQFF. The chain couples TRBV11-2 to TRBJ2-1; D possibly corresponds to TRBD1 (5 bases). The ends were cut back, 1 base at V and 2 bases at J, with 6 bases in the middle. Germline V gene sequence: CDR1 SGHAT, CDR2 FQNNGV. This CDR3 has 14 amino acids.

The rearrangement joins TRBV5-1 to TRBJ2-5, with a tentative D call TRBD2 (7 bases). This CDR3 has 13 amino acids. V was trimmed by 2 bases and J by 4 bases, leaving 9 bases between them. Germline V gene data show CDR1 as SGHRS and CDR2 as YFSETQ. The DNA of the CDR3 is TGCGCCAGCAGCTTTAGGGGGGGAGAGACCCAGTACTTC. Translating it yields CASSFRGGETQYF.

The rearrangement uses TRBV5-1 and TRBJ2-5; tentative D call: TRBD1 (5 bases). Per germline, CDR1 SGHRS and CDR2 YFSETQ. V lost 0 bases to trimming and J lost 5 bases, with 11 bases between them. The CDR3 length is 14 residues. CDR3 loop: CASSLVSGKETQYF. CDR3 in DNA: TGCGCCAGCAGCTTGGTATCAGGGAAGGAGACCCAGTACTTC. Based on the CDR3 plus reference TRBV5-1 and TRBJ2-5, the full variable domain is KAGVTQTPRYLIKTRGQQVTLSCSPISGHRSVSWYQQTPGQGLQFLFEYFSETQRNKGNFPGRFSGRQFSNSRSEMNVSTLELGDSALYLCASSLVSGKETQYFGPGTRLLVL.

The J gene is TRBJ2-5, the V gene TRBV15, with TRBD2 matching 11 bases. Per the germline V gene, CDR1 is LNHNV and CDR2 is YYDKDF (reference sequence). This CDR3 comprises 16 residues. V gave up 5 bases and J gave up 0 bases; unmatched junction bases: 5. The CDR3 region is CATSSGTSGHQETQYF. CDR3 bases: TGTGCCACCAGCTCAGGGACTAGCGGCCACCAAGAGACCCAGTACTTC.

The V call is TRBV7-2, the J call TRBJ2-1; 11 bases align to TRBD2. Germline CDR1 and CDR2: SGHTA and FQGNSA. The CDR3 has 18 amino acids. Germline trimming cut 1 base from V and 4 bases from J; bases unmatched to any gene: 9. CDR3 sequence (DNA): TGTGCCAGCAGCTTAGGTTCCCCTAGCGGGAGGAGATACAATGAGCAGTTCTTC. This sequence encodes CASSLGSPSGRRYNEQFF.

The chain combines TRBV19 with TRBJ1-5, with no clear D. The CDR3 extends over 15 amino acids. With 1 base removed from V and 0 bases from J, the gap between germline ends came to 7 bases. Germline-derived CDR1 and CDR2 are LNHDA and SQIVND (reference sequence). DNA of the CDR3: TGTGCCAGTAGTATAGTGGACTATAGCAATCAGCCCCAGCATTTT. It specifies CASSIVDYSNQPQHF.

The chain is built from TRBV2 and TRBJ2-1, with 8 bases fitting TRBD1. The CDR3 spans 15 residues. V shed 6 bases and J 3 bases; nucleotides not matched to a gene: 7. CDR1 is SNHLY, CDR2 FYNNEI, per germline. CDR3 protein: CASSVQGVGYNEQFF. The CDR3 nucleotides read TGTGCCAGCAGCGTACAGGGGGTGGGCTACAATGAGCAGTTCTTC.

V and J are TRBV15 and TRBJ2-3; D possibly corresponds to TRBD2 (5 bases). V lost 5 bases and J 2 bases, leaving 11 bases between the germline ends. The CDR3 runs 14 residues. The V gene's germline CDR1 is LNHNV and CDR2 YYDKDF (reference sequence). CDR3 nucleotide sequence: TGTGCCACCAGCGGAGGACTCTCCACAGATACGCAGTATTTT. This sequence encodes CATSGGLSTDTQYF.

Regarding this clone: This CDR3 is also generated by other DNA sequences in the sample. The rearrangement joins TRBV28 to TRBJ1-2, with a tentative D call TRBD1 (5 bases). The CDR3 length is 12 residues. The germline CDR1 and CDR2 sequences are MDHEN and SYDVKM. The ends were cut back, 4 bases at V and 5 bases at J, with 8 bases in the middle. The CDR3 region is CASSSQGYGYTF. The CDR3 DNA follows: TGTGCCAGCAGTTCCCAGGGATATGGCTACACCTTC.

V usage is TRBV7-2 and J usage is TRBJ2-3; D possibly corresponds to TRBD2 (7 bases). This CDR3 is built from 15 residues. Germline V gene lookup returns CDR1 SGHTA and CDR2 FQGNSA. The ends were cut back, 6 bases at V and 5 bases at J, with 18 bases in the middle. CDR3 residues: CASSLGGGSGDTQYF. The CDR3 region has the DNA TGTGCCAGCAGTCTGGGGGGCGGGAGTGGAGATACGCAGTATTTT.

This sequence joins TRBV27 and TRBJ2-5; 11 bases are a match to TRBD1. This CDR3 is built from 13 residues. Germline loops: CDR1 MNHEY, CDR2 SMNVEV (reference sequence). Trimming cost V 8 bases and J 5 bases; bases outside gene matches: 4. CDR3 nucleotide sequence: TGTGCCAGCGGGACAGGGGGTCGGGAGACCCAGTACTTC. Translation gives CASGTGGRETQYF.

V and J are TRBV19 and TRBJ2-1; TRBD2 matches 13 bases. Trimming took 6 bases from V and 4 from J; bases not matched to a gene: 3. Germline V gene lookup returns CDR1 LNHDA and CDR2 SQIVND (reference sequence). The CDR3 has 15 residues. The CDR3 nucleotides read TGTGCCAGTAGCCGACTAGCGGGAGGTTACAATGAGCAGTTCTTC. Translating it yields CASSRLAGGYNEQFF. The entire variable domain, with the rest obtained from reference TRBV19 and TRBJ2-1, is as follows: DGGITQSPKYLFRKEGQNVTLSCEQNLNHDAMYWYRQDPGQGLRLIYYSQIVNDFQKGDIAEGYSVSREKKESFPLTVTSAQKNPTAFYLCASSRLAGGYNEQFFGPGTRLTVL.

The chain combines TRBV7-8 with TRBJ2-3; TRBD2 matches 8 bases. The CDR3 has 14 residues. The V gene's germline CDR1 is SGHVS and CDR2 FQNEAQ. V trimming: 3 bases; J trimming: 5 bases; junction bases outside the gene matches: 4. This CDR3 reads CASSFGGEGDTQYF. The CDR3 DNA is TGTGCCAGCAGCTTCGGGGGGGAGGGAGATACGCAGTATTTT.

The V and J genes are TRBV10-1 and TRBJ2-1; 12 bases line up with TRBD2. The trim removed 9 bases at V and 4 bases at J, leaving 7 bases unmatched. Germline V gene sequence: CDR1 WNHNN, CDR2 SYGVQD (reference sequence). The CDR3 is 15 amino acids. CDR3 bases: TGCGCCAGTTCGACTAGCGGGAGTGGTTACAATGAGCAGTTCTTC. It specifies CASSTSGSGYNEQFF.

J is TRBJ2-7 and V is TRBV11-3; possible D gene TRBD2, 6 bases. Germline V gives CDR1 SGHNT, CDR2 YENEEA. The V end lost 3 bases, the J end lost 7 bases, and 19 bases lay between the germline ends. The CDR3 runs to 15 residues. CDR3 in DNA: TGTGCCAGCAGCTTCGTCGTGGCTAGCGAGTCGGAGCAGTACTTC. Translation: CASSFVVASESEQYF.

This chain connects TRBV9 to TRBJ2-3, with TRBD2 matching 7 bases. J was trimmed by 0 bases and V by 0 bases; bases with no gene match: 4. CDR1 is SGDLS, CDR2 YYNGEE, per germline. The CDR3 spans 16 residues. The DNA for the CDR3 is TGTGCCAGCAGCGTAGGGGTAGCGGGTAGCACAGATACGCAGTATTTT. It codes for CASSVGVAGSTDTQYF. Complete variable domain (other parts from reference TRBV9 and TRBJ2-3): DSGVTQTPKHLITATGQRVTLRCSPRSGDLSVYWYQQSLDQGLQFLIQYYNGEERAKGNILERFSAQQFPDLHSELNLSSLELGDSALYFCASSVGVAGSTDTQYFGPGTRLTVL.

V is TRBV13 and J is TRBJ2-1, with 13 bases lining up with TRBD2. CDR1 is PRHDT, CDR2 FYEKMQ, per germline (reference sequence). Trimming cost V 5 bases and J 2 bases; bases outside gene matches: 9. This CDR3 comprises 18 residues. The CDR3 protein is CASSVGLAGADPYNEQFF. The CDR3 DNA follows: TGTGCCAGCAGCGTTGGACTAGCGGGAGCCGATCCCTACAATGAGCAGTTCTTC.

A single count supports this clone. The chain combines TRBV5-1 with TRBJ1-1; 7 bases fit TRBD1. Germline values: CDR1 SGHRS, CDR2 YFSETQ. V was pared by 0 bases and J by 5 bases, with 4 bases of the junction left unmatched. The CDR3 runs 14 residues. This CDR3 is CASSLADRETEAFF. The CDR3 DNA is TGCGCCAGCAGCTTGGCCGACAGGGAAACTGAAGCTTTCTTT.

V is TRBV19 and J is TRBJ2-7; the match to TRBD2 covers 10 bases. Germline V gene lookup returns CDR1 LNHDA and CDR2 SQIVND (reference sequence). CDR3 length: 12 residues. V was clipped by 10 bases and J by 4 bases; unmatched bases: 4. Here the CDR3 reads CATSSGSYEQYF. The CDR3 nucleotides read TGTGCCACCTCTAGCGGGAGTTACGAGCAGTACTTC.

This clone was counted a single time. V and J are TRBV7-6 and TRBJ2-3; TRBD2 might be the D (5 bases). The ends were cut back, 5 bases at V and 1 base at J, with 16 bases in the middle. The CDR3 spans 16 residues. CDR1 and CDR2 (germline): SGHVS, FNYEAQ. CDR3 in DNA: TGTGCCAGCAGCCATTCGTTGTGGGGAGGCACAGATACGCAGTATTTT. Its protein product is CASSHSLWGGTDTQYF.